This T cell receptor (beta chain) was sequenced during a study of T cells expressing NK-cell markers. Notes on the study in general: The study left the HCMV specificity of expanded NKG2C+ T cell clones unresolved. Dominant NKG2C+ clonotypes were found to form roughly 1.0-7.5% of CD8+ T cells in over five donors.

Remarks on this clonotype: Antigen: not known.

In generating TCR beta cDNA, 5'RACE template switching with UMIs was used. TCRdb reprocessed the 5' RACE reads and stores each CDR3 protein as one record, lacking DNA. The record lists around 470,000 distinct CDR3 sequences, of which the ten most abundant hold more than 1.4%. The CDR3 length is 14 residues. The germline V gene encodes CDR1 SNHLY and CDR2 FYNNEI. This TCR was recovered from a woman in her forties or fifties in good health. The chain couples TRBV2 to TRBJ2-7; TCRdb gives TRBD2 as the D gene, but with no DNA this cannot be confirmed. The sequenced material came from blood T cells: a sorted CD56 or NKG2C T cell subset, CD4+ or CD8+ T cells, or bulk PBMC T cells (not recorded which). The CDR3 is CASSEEGSWYEQYF.